This T cell receptor (beta chain) was identified in a study of PD-1 blockade in classical Hodgkin lymphoma. As for the study in general: Patients were treated with nivolumab at 3 mg/kg, and this was given intravenously every 2 weeks.

Findings and limits, study-wide: For complete responders, baseline diversity was comparable to that of newly diagnosed patients. Newly diagnosed patients had baseline TCR diversity that was reportedly lower than that of healthy donors.

There was relapse after autologous stem cell transplantation in every patient, and there was variation in brentuximab vedotin exposure. The data were produced by immunoSEQ multiplex PCR, yet TCRdb's version contains in-frame clones alone and is incomplete. The sample yields tens of thousands of clones, 89% seen once. There are 15 residues in the CDR3. V lost 3 bases and J lost 0, with 13 bases in between. Germline V lookup: CDR1 SGHRS, CDR2 YFSETQ. A word on this clone: Its antigen is as yet unknown.

Source: peripheral blood mononuclear cells (PBMCs), taken before the second cycle of nivolumab. The chain uses TRBV5-1 and TRBJ2-7, with D maybe TRBD1 (6 bases). This receptor was taken from a human donor with classical Hodgkin lymphoma. The CDR3 protein is CASSWTQGPSYEQYF. As DNA, the CDR3 is TGCGCCAGCAGCTGGACGCAGGGGCCCTCCTACGAGCAGTACTTC.